This TCR beta chain was found in a study of radiotherapy plus CTLA-4 blockade in lung cancer. Measured with immunoSEQ multiplex PCR; TCRdb has only the in-frame clones, and not every one. The sample carries about 51,000 clones, about 76% recorded once. Study results and limitations: Increased serum interferon-beta after radiation also reportedly predicted response strongly. Clones derived from tumor TCRs expanded in blood after radiotherapy plus ipilimumab.

Remarks on this clone: The antigen remains undetermined. Germline and junction disagree at one end, which may indicate a read error.

The CDR3 has 12 amino acids. CDR1 and CDR2 (germline): SQVTM, ANQGSEA. It was focal radiation plus CTLA-4 blockade with ipilimumab that patients with chemo-refractory metastatic non-small-cell lung cancer received. The chain employs TRBV29-1 and TRBJ2-2, with 7 bases matching TRBD2. Sequences were derived from peripheral blood, sampled from a patient treated with radiotherapy plus ipilimumab. The TCR originated in a human donor with non-small cell lung cancer whose response to radiotherapy plus ipilimumab could not be evaluated. In DNA, the CDR3 is TGCTGCGTTCAGCGGGGCACCGGGGAGCTGTTTTTT. Protein sequence: CCVQRGTGELFF.